This entry concerns a single TCR beta chain. The antigen is undetermined. The assay was immunoSEQ multiplex PCR, and TCRdb's table has in-frame clones only and misses some. Here the sample spans 30,000 or so clones, 92% being singletons. The data stem from a study of T cells in tuberculosis. Study information: A South African cohort included IGRA-negative adolescents, latently infected IGRA-positive adolescents and adults with active tuberculosis. Samples predate treatment or fall within its first 7 days.

Notes on the study in general: GMM-specific TCRs were nearer to active tuberculosis alpha repertoires, suggesting expansion.

The junction had 1 base not matched to a gene; V was cut back by 7 bases and J by 4 bases. The CDR3 is made up of 11 amino acids. Germline V CDR1 and CDR2: WSHSY, SAAADI. Time point denoted: new active TB diagnosis, blood taken before or within 7 days of starting treatment. The sequence came from an adult with tuberculosis. Some clones in this sample may be carry-over from other donors' samples. The rearrangement joins TRBV10-2 to TRBJ2-7; 7 positions match TRBD2. The specimen was PBMCs, collected at tuberculosis diagnosis. CDR3 nucleotides: TGCGCCAGCATGGGAGGGTACGAGCAGTACTTC. Translating it yields CASMGGYEQYF.